The source of this T cell receptor (beta chain) is a study of early T cells in non-severe SARS-CoV-2 infection (dated by TCRdb to 2020 to 2023). In the study overall: TCR sequencing used bulk RNA from unsorted whole blood, so alpha and beta chains could not be paired.

This clonotype turned up a few times. Its cognate antigen has yet to be identified. There are no base qualities to consult, and no much larger clone falls within one base. Broad study findings and their caveats: VDJdb matching was skewed toward anti-spike CD8 responses and likely underestimated virus-specific expansions, missing private and CD4 specificities.

This was a case-control study nested in a cohort of healthcare workers in London, UK, who had nasopharyngeal swab PCR tests and blood samples taken every week. Healthcare workers were recruited during the week of the UK lockdown, between 23 and 31 March 2020, and followed weekly for up to 16 weeks. The library was made by 5' RACE. For sequencing, a NextSeq 500 was employed. The TCR library protocol attached unique molecular identifiers to individual cDNA molecules to correct for sequencing error and PCR bias. Both TCR alpha and beta chains were sequenced, and tight co-correlation was observed between alpha and beta sequence abundances in each sample. The published analysis was carried out like this. Decombinator V4 was used to perform V gene, J gene and CDR3 annotation of TCR sequences. TCRs were defined as expanded if a significant change between any two time points was detected under a Poisson model with p below 0.0001. TCR abundances were normalised to the total number of TCRs sequenced per sample and expressed as counts per million. TRAV1-2 paired with TRAJ12, TRAJ20 or TRAJ33 defined MAIT TCRs, while TRAV10 paired with TRAJ18 defined iNKT TCRs. VDJdb, accessed 1 November 2021, was searched for CMV, EBV and SARS-CoV-2 annotated TCRs, with TCRs annotated for multiple antigens excluded. The public sequencing data were trimmed at Q25 with fastp and processed into clonotypes with MiXCR by TCRdb, which kept only in-frame beta chains. Rows with a matching CDR3 protein are joined into one entry that keeps the most common DNA and genes. The V and J calls and clone size come from TCRdb's table, not from the authors' own analysis. Present in this sample are fewer than 65,000 distinct CDR3 sequences, 8.5% to 9.5% of which were seen just once. About 1.2% of the sample is taken by the ten largest.

From the cysteine through the phenylalanine, the CDR3 covers 15 amino acids. Only the CDR3 portion is preserved as DNA: 45 bases, with reading frame beginning at the first base. The germline V gene (reference sequence) sets CDR1 to SEHNR and CDR2 to FQNEAQ. V gives up 4 bases and J gives up 5 bases, and the segment between their germline ends measures 14 bases. The sequence came from an adult who was a healthcare worker with PCR-confirmed SARS-CoV-2 infection or an uninfected control (not recorded which). The V gene is TRBV7-9 and the J gene is TRBJ1-4, and the D gene may be TRBD1, 6 bases matching. The material sequenced was whole blood. The nucleotide sequence is given as TGTGCCAGCAGCTCCGTAACCGGACAGAATGAAAAACTGTTTTTT. It translates as CASSSVTGQNEKLFF.